This record looks at one T cell receptor beta chain sequence and its context. This entry comes from a study of control samples from healthy donors and cancer patients. Sequencing was performed with immunoSEQ multiplex PCR; in TCRdb, only in-frame clones are kept and a portion is missing. Of about 120,000 clones listed, roughly nine tenths are singletons. This CDR3 has 12 residues. The germline V gene has CDR1 LNHDA and CDR2 SQIVND (reference sequence). Trimming removed 1 base from V and 7 bases from J, with 7 bases in between. The sample consisted of blood. The rearrangement uses TRBV19 and TRBJ1-1, with D tentatively TRBD1 (5 bases). The TCR sequence derives from a middle-aged man in good health. This chain's CDR3 is CASSIGQIEAFF. Written as DNA, the CDR3 is TGTGCCAGTAGTATAGGACAGATTGAAGCTTTCTTT.